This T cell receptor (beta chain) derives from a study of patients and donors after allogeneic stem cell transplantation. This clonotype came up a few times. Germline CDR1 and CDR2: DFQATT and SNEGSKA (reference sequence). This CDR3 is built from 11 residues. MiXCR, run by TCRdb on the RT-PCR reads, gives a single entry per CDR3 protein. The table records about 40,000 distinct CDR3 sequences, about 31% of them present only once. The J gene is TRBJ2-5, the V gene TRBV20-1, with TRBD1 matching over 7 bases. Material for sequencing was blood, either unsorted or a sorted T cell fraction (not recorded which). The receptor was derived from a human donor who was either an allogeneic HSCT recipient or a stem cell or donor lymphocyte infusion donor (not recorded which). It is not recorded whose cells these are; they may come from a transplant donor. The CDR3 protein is CNPGGRETQYF. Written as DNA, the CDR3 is TGCAACCCAGGGGGAAGAGAGACCCAGTACTTC.